Reported below is one T cell receptor beta chain. Its specificity is not known. There are 17 residues in the CDR3. In germline, CDR1 is SNHLY, CDR2 FYNNEI. Trimming took off 3 bases at V and 5 bases at J, with 20 bases between the two ends. This sample was included in a study of post-analysis software for immune sequencing data. At the level of the study: Patients with relapsing-remitting, secondary progressive and progressive-relapsing multiple sclerosis courses were all represented.

Libraries were made from TCR beta cDNA, and they carried unique molecular identifiers. In TCRdb, the PCR reads were re-called with MiXCR into one record per CDR3 protein. Found here are about 160,000 distinct CDR3 sequences, under 40% of them singletons; the top ten hold over 25%. Notes on the study in general: Patients used about five TRBV segments, including TRBV5-6, TRBV5-1 and TRBV20-1, more often than controls. Samples from a shared batch, those prepared together, strongly co-clustered by F measure. Controls' normalized Chao1 diversity significantly exceeded that of multiple sclerosis patients.

The TCR was taken from a girl between 10 and 17 years old with multiple sclerosis. The chain combines TRBV2 with TRBJ2-1; D unclear. Here the sequenced sample was blood, taken after autologous hematopoietic stem cell transplantation. CDR3 residues: CASSELWRLFSDNEQFF. In DNA form, the CDR3 reads TGTGCCAGCAGTGAGCTATGGCGTTTGTTTTCTGACAATGAGCAGTTCTTC.